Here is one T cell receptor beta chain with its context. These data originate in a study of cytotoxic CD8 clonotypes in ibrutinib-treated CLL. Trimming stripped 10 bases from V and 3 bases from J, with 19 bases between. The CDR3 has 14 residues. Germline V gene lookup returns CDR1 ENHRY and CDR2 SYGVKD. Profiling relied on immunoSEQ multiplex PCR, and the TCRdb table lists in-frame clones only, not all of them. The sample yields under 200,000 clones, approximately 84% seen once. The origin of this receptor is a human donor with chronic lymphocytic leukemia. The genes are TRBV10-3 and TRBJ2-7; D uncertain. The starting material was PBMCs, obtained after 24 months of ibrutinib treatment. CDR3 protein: CATSRQTVSYEQYF. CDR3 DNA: TGTGCCACCTCGAGGCAGACGGTTAGCTACGAGCAGTACTTC.